One sample yielded the 9 T cell receptor beta chains listed below, sequenced in a study of T cell changes during pregnancy in multiple sclerosis. Libraries were prepared by immunoSEQ multiplex PCR; TCRdb keeps only in-frame clonotypes and omits some of them. Of some 38,000 clones listed, 88% were seen once; the top ten hold around 7.2%. The specimen was CD8+ T cells from peripheral blood mononuclear cells, collected in the third trimester of pregnancy. These receptors originate from a female donor with multiple sclerosis, enrolled in a pregnancy study.

The rearrangement links TRBV10-1 to TRBJ1-2; a weak D match, TRBD1 (6 bases). V was cut by 6 bases and J by 1 base, with 21 bases left in between. The germline gives CDR1 WNHNN, CDR2 SYGVQD (reference sequence). The CDR3 has 17 amino acids. CDR3 residues: CASSLTERGDINYGYTF. CDR3 bases: TGCGCCAGCAGCCTTACCGAACGAGGGGACATTAACTATGGCTACACCTTC.

The CDR3 loop is CASSLILGTEAFF. CDR3 bases: TGTGCCAGCAGCTTAATACTAGGTACTGAAGCTTTCTTT. V gene TRBV11-2 combines with J gene TRBJ1-1; the D is unclear. Trimming removed 2 bases at V and 5 bases at J, with 9 bases between. This CDR3 spans 13 amino acids. Germline CDR1 and CDR2: SGHAT and FQNNGV.

The V and J genes are TRBV19 and TRBJ1-1, with TRBD1 as a possible D gene (6 bases). CDR3 length equals 15 residues. The germline V and J ends were trimmed by 8 bases and 1 base, with 17 bases remaining between them. From germline, CDR1 is LNHDA and CDR2 SQIVND (reference sequence). DNA of the CDR3: TGTGCCAGTCTTTCTAGGACAGAAGAGAACACTGAAGCTTTCTTT. Translation: CASLSRTEENTEAFF.

The chain couples TRBV10-2 to TRBJ1-5; 7 bases match TRBD1. Trimming took 0 bases from V and 4 from J; bases not matched to a gene: 9. CDR3 length equals 17 residues. Germline V gene lookup returns CDR1 WSHSY and CDR2 SAAADI. CDR3 sequence reads: CASSESWLGQPNQPQHF. The CDR3 DNA is TGCGCCAGCAGTGAGTCTTGGTTGGGACAGCCAAATCAGCCCCAGCATTTT.

This sequence joins TRBV6-4 and TRBJ2-5; TRBD2 matches at 11 bases. From germline, CDR1 is MRHNA and CDR2 SNTAGT. CDR3 length: 15 amino acids. Germline trimming cut 5 bases from V and 2 bases from J; bases unmatched to any gene: 4. CDR3 coding DNA: TGTGCCAGCAGTAGACTAGCGGGGCAACAAGAGACCCAGTACTTC. Translation gives CASSRLAGQQETQYF.

This chain connects TRBV6-5 to TRBJ2-7, with D perhaps TRBD2 (5 bases). Germline CDR1 and CDR2: MNHEY and SVGAGI. CDR3 length: 14 residues. Trimming removed 2 bases from V and 2 bases from J, with 10 bases in between. CDR3 region: CASSYAGETYEQYF. In DNA, the CDR3 is TGTGCCAGCAGTTACGCCGGGGAAACCTACGAGCAGTACTTC.

The chain uses TRBV2 and TRBJ2-2; 13 nucleotides agree with TRBD2. This CDR3 has 16 residues. Germline CDR1 reads SNHLY; CDR2 reads FYNNEI. J was trimmed by 2 bases and V by 5 bases; bases with no gene match: 2. The CDR3: CASSRLAGGNTGELFF. The DNA for the CDR3 is TGTGCCAGCAGTAGACTAGCGGGGGGTAACACCGGGGAGCTGTTTTTT.

The rearrangement uses TRBV11-2 and TRBJ1-2; a possible D gene is TRBD1 (6 bases). CDR3 length equals 12 residues. Trimming removed 3 bases from V and 7 bases from J, with 9 bases in between. Germline-derived CDR1 and CDR2 are SGHAT and FQNNGV. The CDR3 here is CASSFGTSGYTF. CDR3 DNA: TGTGCCAGCAGCTTCGGGACAAGTGGCTACACCTTC.

The rearrangement links TRBV15 to TRBJ2-1; 9 bases map to TRBD2. The CDR3 totals 15 residues. The germline CDR1 and CDR2 sequences are LNHNV and YYDKDF (reference sequence). Germline trimming cut 0 bases from V and 8 bases from J; bases unmatched to any gene: 5. The CDR3 nucleotides are TGTGCCACCAGCAGAGATCGAGGGACTAGCTATGAGCAGTTCTTC. Its protein is CATSRDRGTSYEQFF.